What follows describes a single T cell receptor beta chain. This specimen comes from a study of blood T cell repertoires in COVID-19. Study context: Some COVID-19 samples were acute and others convalescent; all came from the United States, Italy and Spain. PBMCs, B-cell-depleted T cells, or T cells provided the cDNA or gDNA that made up the material.

Profiled with immunoSEQ multiplex PCR; TCRdb holds only in-frame clones, not every one. The sample records a few hundred thousand clones, roughly nine tenths being singletons. There are 14 residues in the CDR3. Looked up from germline, CDR1 is SGHRS and CDR2 is YFSETQ. Trimming removed 0 bases from V and 4 bases from J, with 10 bases in between. Sequencing input: PBMCs or T cells enriched from blood (not recorded which). The source of this sequence is a man aged 18 to 29 who had recovered from COVID-19. The gene calls are TRBV5-1 and TRBJ2-5; D not certain. CDR3 DNA: TGCGCCAGCAGCTTGGGAATTTCGGGAGAGACCCAGTACTTC. It codes for CASSLGISGETQYF. Together with reference TRBV5-1 and TRBJ2-5, the CDR3 gives the full variable domain: KAGVTQTPRYLIKTRGQQVTLSCSPISGHRSVSWYQQTPGQGLQFLFEYFSETQRNKGNFPGRFSGRQFSNSRSEMNVSTLELGDSALYLCASSLGISGETQYFGPGTRLLVL.